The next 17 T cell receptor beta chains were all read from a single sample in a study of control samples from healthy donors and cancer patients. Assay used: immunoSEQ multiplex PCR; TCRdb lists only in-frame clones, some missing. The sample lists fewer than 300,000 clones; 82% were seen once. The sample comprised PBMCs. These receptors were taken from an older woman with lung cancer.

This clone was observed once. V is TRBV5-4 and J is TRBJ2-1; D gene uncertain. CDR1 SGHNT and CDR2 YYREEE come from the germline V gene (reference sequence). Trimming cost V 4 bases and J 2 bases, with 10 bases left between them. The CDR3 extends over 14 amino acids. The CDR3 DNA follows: TGTGCCAGCAGCCCACCGACGGCCTACAATGAGCAGTTCTTC. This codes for CASSPPTAYNEQFF.

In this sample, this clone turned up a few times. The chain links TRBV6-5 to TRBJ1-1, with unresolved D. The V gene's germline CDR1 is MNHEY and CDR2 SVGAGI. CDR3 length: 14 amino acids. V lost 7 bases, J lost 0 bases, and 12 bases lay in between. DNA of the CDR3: TGTGCCAGCACCCTATATTCAGTGAACACTGAAGCTTTCTTT. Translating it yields CASTLYSVNTEAFF.

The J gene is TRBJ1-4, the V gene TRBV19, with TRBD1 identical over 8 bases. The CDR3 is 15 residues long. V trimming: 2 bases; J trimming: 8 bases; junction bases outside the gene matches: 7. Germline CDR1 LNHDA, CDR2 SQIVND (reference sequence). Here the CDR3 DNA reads TGTGCCAGTAGTATACTGCAGGGGGCTGAGGAAAAACTGTTTTTT. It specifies CASSILQGAEEKLFF.

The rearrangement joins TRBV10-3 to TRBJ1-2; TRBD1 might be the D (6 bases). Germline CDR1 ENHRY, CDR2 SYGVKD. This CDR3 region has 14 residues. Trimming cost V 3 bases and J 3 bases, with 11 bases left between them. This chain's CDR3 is CAISDLGADYGYTF. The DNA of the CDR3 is TGTGCCATCAGTGATTTGGGGGCGGACTATGGCTACACCTTC.

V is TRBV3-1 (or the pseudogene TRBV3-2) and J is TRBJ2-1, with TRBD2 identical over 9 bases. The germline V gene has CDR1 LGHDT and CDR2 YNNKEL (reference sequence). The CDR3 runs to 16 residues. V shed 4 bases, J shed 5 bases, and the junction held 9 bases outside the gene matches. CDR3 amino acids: CASSRRASGDHNEQFF. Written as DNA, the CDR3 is TGTGCCAGCAGCCGGAGGGCTAGCGGGGATCACAATGAGCAGTTCTTC.

The CDR3: CASSTGGHTEAFF. CDR3 nucleotide sequence: TGTGCCAGCAGCACGGGGGGGCACACTGAAGCTTTCTTT. The J gene is TRBJ1-1, the V gene TRBV5-4; TRBD1 might be the D (6 bases). The germline V gene encodes CDR1 SGHNT and CDR2 YYREEE (reference sequence). The CDR3 covers 13 residues. Trimming pared 4 bases from V and 3 bases from J, leaving 10 bases between.

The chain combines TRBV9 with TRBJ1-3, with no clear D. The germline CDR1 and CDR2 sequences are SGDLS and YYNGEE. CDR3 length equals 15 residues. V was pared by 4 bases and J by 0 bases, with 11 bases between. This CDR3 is CASSPRWGSGNTIYF. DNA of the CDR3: TGTGCCAGCAGCCCCCGTTGGGGCTCTGGAAACACCATATATTTT. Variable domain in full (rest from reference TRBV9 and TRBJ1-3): DSGVTQTPKHLITATGQRVTLRCSPRSGDLSVYWYQQSLDQGLQFLIQYYNGEERAKGNILERFSAQQFPDLHSELNLSSLELGDSALYFCASSPRWGSGNTIYFGEGSWLTVV.

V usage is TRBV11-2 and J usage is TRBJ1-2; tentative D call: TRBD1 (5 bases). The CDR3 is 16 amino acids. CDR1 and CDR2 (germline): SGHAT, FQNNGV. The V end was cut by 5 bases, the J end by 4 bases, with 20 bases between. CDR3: CASSQGLIFVAYGYTF. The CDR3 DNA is TGTGCCAGCAGCCAGGGCCTGATCTTCGTCGCCTATGGCTACACCTTC.

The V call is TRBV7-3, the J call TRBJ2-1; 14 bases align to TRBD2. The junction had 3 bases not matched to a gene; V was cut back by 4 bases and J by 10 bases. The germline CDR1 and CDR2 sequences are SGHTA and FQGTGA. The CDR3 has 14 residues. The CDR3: CASSSGLAGEEQFF. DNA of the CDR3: TGTGCCAGCAGCTCGGGACTAGCGGGGGAGGAGCAGTTCTTC.

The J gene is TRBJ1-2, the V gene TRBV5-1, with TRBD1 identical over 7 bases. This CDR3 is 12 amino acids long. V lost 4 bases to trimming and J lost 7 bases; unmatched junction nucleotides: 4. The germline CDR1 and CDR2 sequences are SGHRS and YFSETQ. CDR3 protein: CASSQQGVGYTF. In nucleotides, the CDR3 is TGCGCCAGCAGCCAGCAGGGGGTTGGCTACACCTTC. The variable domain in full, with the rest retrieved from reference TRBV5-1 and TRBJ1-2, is KAGVTQTPRYLIKTRGQQVTLSCSPISGHRSVSWYQQTPGQGLQFLFEYFSETQRNKGNFPGRFSGRQFSNSRSEMNVSTLELGDSALYLCASSQQGVGYTFGSGTRLTVV.

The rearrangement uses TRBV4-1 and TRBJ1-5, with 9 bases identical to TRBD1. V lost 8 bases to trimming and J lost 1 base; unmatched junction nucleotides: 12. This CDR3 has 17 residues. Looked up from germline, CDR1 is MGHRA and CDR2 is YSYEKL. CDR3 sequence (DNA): TGCGCCAGCGCCCCATTTTTGGGGACAGGGAGCAATCAGCCCCAGCATTTT. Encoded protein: CASAPFLGTGSNQPQHF.

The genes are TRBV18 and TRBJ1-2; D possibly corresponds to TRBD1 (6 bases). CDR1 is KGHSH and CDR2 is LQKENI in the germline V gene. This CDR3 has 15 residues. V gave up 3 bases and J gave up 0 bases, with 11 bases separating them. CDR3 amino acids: CASSPRQDANYGYTF. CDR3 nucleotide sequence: TGTGCCAGCTCACCTAGACAGGATGCTAACTATGGCTACACCTTC.

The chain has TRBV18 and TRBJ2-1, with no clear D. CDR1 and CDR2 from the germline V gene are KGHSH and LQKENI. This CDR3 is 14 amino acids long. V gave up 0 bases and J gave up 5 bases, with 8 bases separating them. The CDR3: CASSPPGSDNEQFF. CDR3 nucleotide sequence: TGTGCCAGCTCACCACCCGGCAGCGACAATGAGCAGTTCTTC.

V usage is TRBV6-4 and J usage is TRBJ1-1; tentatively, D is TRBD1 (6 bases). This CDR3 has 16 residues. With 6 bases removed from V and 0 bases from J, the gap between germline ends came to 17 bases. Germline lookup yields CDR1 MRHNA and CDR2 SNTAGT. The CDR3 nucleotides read TGTGCCAGCAGGGTAGAGGGGGGGCAGGTGAACACTGAAGCTTTCTTT. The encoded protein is CASRVEGGQVNTEAFF.

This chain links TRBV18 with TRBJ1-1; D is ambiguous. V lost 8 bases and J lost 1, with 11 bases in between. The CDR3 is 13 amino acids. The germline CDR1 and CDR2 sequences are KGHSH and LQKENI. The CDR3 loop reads CASALQRNTEAFF. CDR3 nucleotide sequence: TGTGCCAGCGCGTTACAGAGGAACACTGAAGCTTTCTTT. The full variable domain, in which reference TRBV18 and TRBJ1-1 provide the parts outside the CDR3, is NAGVMQNPRHLVRRRGQEARLRCSPMKGHSHVYWYRQLPEEGLKFMVYLQKENIIDESGMPKERFSAEFPKEGPSILRIQQVVRGDSAAYFCASALQRNTEAFFGQGTRLTVV.

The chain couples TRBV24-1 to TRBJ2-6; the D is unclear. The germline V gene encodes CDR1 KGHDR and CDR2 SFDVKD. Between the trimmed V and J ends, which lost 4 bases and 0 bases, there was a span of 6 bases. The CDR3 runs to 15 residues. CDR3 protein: CATSDGSSGANVLTF. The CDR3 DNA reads TGTGCCACCAGTGACGGAAGCTCTGGGGCCAACGTCCTGACTTTC.

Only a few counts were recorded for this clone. The CDR3 bases are TGTGCCAGCAGCCCCCTGGGTACTACAGGAAACACCATATATTTT. It yields the protein CASSPLGTTGNTIYF. The chain has TRBV11-2 and TRBJ1-3; D gene unclear. The CDR3 is 15 amino acids. Trimming left V 5 bases short and J 4 bases short, with 15 bases between. From germline, CDR1 is SGHAT and CDR2 FQNNGV. The complete variable domain, with remaining parts taken from reference TRBV11-2 and TRBJ1-3, reads EAGVAQSPRYKIIEKRQSVAFWCNPISGHATLYWYQQILGQGPKLLIQFQNNGVVDDSQLPKDRFSAERLKGVDSTLKIQPAKLEDSAVYLCASSPLGTTGNTIYFGEGSWLTVV.